Shown below are 22 T cell receptor beta chains from a single sample sequenced in a study of blood T cell repertoires in COVID-19. Produced via immunoSEQ multiplex PCR; TCRdb's table is partial and in-frame only. The sample shows 90,000 to 100,000 clones, approximately 90% of them seen only once. Input material: peripheral blood. The receptors stem from a man between 70 and 80 years old with acute or convalescent COVID-19.

The chain carries TRBV6-6 and TRBJ1-5; no firm D call. Germline V gene lookup returns CDR1 MNHNY and CDR2 SVGAGI (reference sequence). The CDR3 loop spans 12 amino acids. V was clipped by 4 bases and J by 8 bases, with 9 bases between them. CDR3 nucleotides: TGTGCCAGCAGTTGGCCTCGGGAGCCCCAGCATTTT. Amino acid sequence: CASSWPREPQHF.

V and J are TRBV4-1 and TRBJ2-3; D is ambiguous. Germline CDR1 reads MGHRA; CDR2 reads YSYEKL. V gave up 0 bases and J gave up 4 bases, with 23 bases separating them. The CDR3 covers 19 residues. Here the CDR3 DNA reads TGCGCCAGCAGCCAAGAATCGGGTTTTCTGGATTGGTCGCCAGATACGCAGTATTTT. Encoded protein: CASSQESGFLDWSPDTQYF.

This chain joins TRBV5-1 and TRBJ2-7, with 8 positions matching TRBD1. Per germline, CDR1 SGHRS and CDR2 YFSETQ. Losses at the gene ends were 0 bases for V and 1 base for J; bases not matched to a gene: 3. This CDR3 has 15 residues. The chain's CDR3 is CASSLATGGSYEQYF. As DNA, the CDR3 is TGCGCCAGCAGCTTGGCCACAGGGGGATCCTACGAGCAGTACTTC.

J is TRBJ2-2 and V is TRBV3-1 (or the pseudogene TRBV3-2), with D perhaps TRBD2 (6 bases). The length of the CDR3 is 16 residues. Trimming shortened V by 1 base and J by 0 bases, and 9 bases separated the two germline ends. Germline loops: CDR1 LGHDT, CDR2 YNNKEL (reference sequence). The CDR3 coding sequence is TGTGCCAGCAGCCAAGGACTAGTCGCGAACACCGGGGAGCTGTTTTTT. It is translated as CASSQGLVANTGELFF.

J is TRBJ1-2 and V is TRBV28; D is unresolved. This CDR3 contains 12 residues. The germline V gene encodes CDR1 MDHEN and CDR2 SYDVKM. The V gene lost 5 bases and the J gene lost 2 bases, with 6 bases spanning the gap. The CDR3 spells CASSGGNYGYTF. The CDR3 DNA sequence: TGTGCCAGCAGTGGCGGGAACTATGGCTACACCTTC.

The gene calls are TRBV15 and TRBJ1-2; no reliable D call. The CDR3 has 14 residues. V shed 1 base and J shed 4 bases, with 10 bases lying between them. Germline loops: CDR1 LNHNV, CDR2 YYDKDF (reference sequence). The CDR3 DNA reads TGTGCCACCAGCAGAGGTCTCCAGTCCTATGGCTACACCTTC. This gives the protein CATSRGLQSYGYTF.

The gene calls are TRBV7-9 and TRBJ2-5, with 8 nucleotides matching TRBD2. This CDR3 contains 14 residues. The ends lost 6 bases at V and 4 bases at J; junction bases unmatched: 7. Germline assignment: CDR1 SEHNR and CDR2 FQNEAQ (reference sequence). The CDR3 here is CASRYLSGTETQYF. CDR3 DNA: TGTGCCAGCAGATACCTTAGCGGGACAGAGACCCAGTACTTC.

The CDR3 nucleotides are TGTGCCAGTAGTCCTAGGCCAGGACTAGCGGGGGGGCGAACCGGGGAGCTGTTTTTT. Amino acid sequence: CASSPRPGLAGGRTGELFF. V is TRBV19 and J is TRBJ2-2, with 15 bases aligning to TRBD2. The trim removed 5 bases at V and 5 bases at J, leaving 12 bases unmatched. Germline CDR1 is LNHDA and CDR2 is SQIVND (reference sequence). The CDR3 is 19 residues long. Variable domain in full (rest from reference TRBV19 and TRBJ2-2): DGGITQSPKYLFRKEGQNVTLSCEQNLNHDAMYWYRQDPGQGLRLIYYSQIVNDFQKGDIAEGYSVSREKKESFPLTVTSAQKNPTAFYLCASSPRPGLAGGRTGELFFGEGSRLTVL.

The chain recombines TRBV28 with TRBJ2-7, with TRBD1 matching 9 bases. The CDR3 is 15 amino acids. V lost 4 bases and J lost 2; bases outside the gene matches: 6. CDR1 and CDR2 from the germline V gene are MDHEN and SYDVKM. The CDR3 loop is CASSSPGQGTYEQYV. The CDR3 bases are TGTGCCAGCAGTTCGCCAGGACAGGGGACCTACGAGCAGTACGTC.

This chain links TRBV3-1 (or the pseudogene TRBV3-2) with TRBJ1-4; D perhaps matches TRBD1 (5 bases). The germline CDR1 and CDR2 sequences are LGHDT and YNNKEL (reference sequence). Deletions cut 3 bases from V and 8 bases from J, with 22 bases between. The CDR3 extends over 17 amino acids. In DNA, the CDR3 is TGTGCCAGCAGCCAGGGGACCGGGAGGTTTCGAGGAGAAAAACTGTTTTTT. It specifies CASSQGTGRFRGEKLFF.

In its sample, this clone was seen once. This chain connects TRBV7-2 to TRBJ1-2, with D perhaps TRBD1 (5 bases). Trimming pared 0 bases from V and 4 bases from J, leaving 9 bases between. In germline, CDR1 is SGHTA, CDR2 FQGNSA. There are 14 residues in the CDR3. Here the CDR3 DNA reads TGTGCCAGCAGCTTAGCGCGGGGCAGCTATGGCTACACCTTC. The encoded protein is CASSLARGSYGYTF.

This chain joins TRBV28 and TRBJ2-1; TRBD1 agrees at 8 bases. In germline, CDR1 is MDHEN, CDR2 SYDVKM. The CDR3 has 16 residues. V dropped 5 bases and J dropped 2; count of bases not matched to a gene: 8. The CDR3 here is CASSPATGVAYNEQFF. The DNA of the CDR3 is TGTGCCAGCAGTCCGGCGACAGGGGTCGCCTACAATGAGCAGTTCTTC.

The gene calls are TRBV7-9 and TRBJ1-6, with a possible D match to TRBD1 (5 bases). The CDR3 totals 14 residues. Germline-derived CDR1 and CDR2 are SEHNR and FQNEAQ (reference sequence). Trimming stripped 4 bases from V and 6 bases from J, with 10 bases between. The CDR3 loop reads CASSSQGFNSPLHF. The CDR3 DNA sequence: TGTGCCAGCAGCTCGCAGGGCTTTAATTCACCCCTCCACTTT. Full variable domain (missing parts from reference TRBV7-9 and TRBJ1-6): DTGVSQNPRHKITKRGQNVTFRCDPISEHNRLYWYRQTLGQGPEFLTYFQNEAQLEKSRLLSDRFSAERPKGSFSTLEIQRTEQGDSAMYLCASSSQGFNSPLHFGNGTRLTVT.

The V and J genes are TRBV7-3 and TRBJ2-1; TRBD1 agrees at 9 bases. Germline loops: CDR1 SGHTA, CDR2 FQGTGA. The J segment lost 5 bases and the V segment lost 5 bases, leaving 7 bases of the junction unmatched. The CDR3 consists of 15 residues. The CDR3 DNA is TGTGCCAGCAGCGCTCCGGGACAGGGAAACAATGAGCAGTTCTTC. Its translation: CASSAPGQGNNEQFF.

The rearrangement links TRBV4-2 to TRBJ2-5; 14 nucleotides agree with TRBD2. Looked up from germline, CDR1 is LGHNA and CDR2 is YNFKEQ. The CDR3 length is 17 residues. V shed 4 bases, J shed 4 bases, and the junction held 8 bases outside the gene matches. The CDR3 loop reads CASSPGLAGATGETQYF. The CDR3 bases are TGTGCCAGCAGCCCGGGACTAGCGGGGGCAACGGGAGAGACCCAGTACTTC.

In its sample, this clone was seen once. The chain recombines TRBV13 with TRBJ2-4, with 7 bases fitting TRBD1. The CDR3 contains 15 residues. The V and J ends lost 3 bases and 8 bases, in that order; junction bases with no gene match: 10. Per the germline V gene, CDR1 is PRHDT and CDR2 is FYEKMQ (reference sequence). CDR3 sequence reads: CASSLGQGQGDIQYF. CDR3 nucleotides: TGTGCCAGCAGCTTGGGTCAAGGGCAGGGGGACATTCAGTACTTC.

This sequence joins TRBV7-3 and TRBJ2-2; 10 bases agree with TRBD1. Per the germline V gene, CDR1 is SGHTA and CDR2 is FQGTGA. CDR3 length: 14 residues. V lost 6 bases, J lost 6 bases, and 4 bases stayed unmatched. The CDR3 here is CASRPGQGSGELFF. CDR3 sequence (DNA): TGTGCCAGCAGGCCGGGACAGGGGTCCGGGGAGCTGTTTTTT.

The chain joins TRBV27 to TRBJ1-5; D gene unclear. The germline V gene encodes CDR1 MNHEY and CDR2 SMNVEV (reference sequence). CDR3 length: 13 amino acids. Trimming took 2 bases from V and 5 from J, leaving 7 bases between them. In DNA, the CDR3 is TGTGCCAGCAGTTTAGTAACTGATCAGCCCCAGCATTTT. Protein: CASSLVTDQPQHF.

V and J are TRBV5-1 and TRBJ1-1; D is ambiguous. The germline CDR1 and CDR2 sequences are SGHRS and YFSETQ. Trimming stripped 0 bases from V and 5 bases from J, with 8 bases between. This CDR3 comprises 13 residues. The CDR3 DNA sequence: TGCGCCAGCAGCTTGGCGGAGGGTACTGAAGCTTTCTTT. Translating it yields CASSLAEGTEAFF. Full variable domain (rest looked up from reference TRBV5-1 and TRBJ1-1): KAGVTQTPRYLIKTRGQQVTLSCSPISGHRSVSWYQQTPGQGLQFLFEYFSETQRNKGNFPGRFSGRQFSNSRSEMNVSTLELGDSALYLCASSLAEGTEAFFGQGTRLTVV.

The gene calls are TRBV9 and TRBJ2-2; a possible D gene is TRBD1 (5 bases). The CDR3 extends over 14 amino acids. Trimming left V 0 bases short and J 4 bases short, with 7 bases between. In germline, CDR1 is SGDLS, CDR2 YYNGEE. The CDR3, as DNA: TGTGCCAGCAGCGTAGGACAGACCACCGGGGAGCTGTTTTTT. This sequence encodes CASSVGQTTGELFF.

The J gene is TRBJ2-1, the V gene TRBV6-6; the D is unclear. The V end lost 3 bases, the J end lost 8 bases, and 11 bases lay between the germline ends. CDR1 and CDR2 from the germline V gene are MNHNY and SVGAGI (reference sequence). The CDR3 is made up of 13 amino acids. The DNA of the CDR3 is TGTGCCAGCAGTTATTCCGGGTCCCATGAGCAGTTCTTC. Translated: CASSYSGSHEQFF.

The chain has TRBV12-3 or TRBV12-4 and TRBJ2-3; weak D call: TRBD2 (6 bases). V was clipped by 5 bases and J by 8 bases, with 8 bases between them. There are 11 residues in the CDR3. This CDR3 reads CASSGGGTQYF. In nucleotides, the CDR3 is TGTGCCAGCAGTGGGGGAGGTACGCAGTATTTT.